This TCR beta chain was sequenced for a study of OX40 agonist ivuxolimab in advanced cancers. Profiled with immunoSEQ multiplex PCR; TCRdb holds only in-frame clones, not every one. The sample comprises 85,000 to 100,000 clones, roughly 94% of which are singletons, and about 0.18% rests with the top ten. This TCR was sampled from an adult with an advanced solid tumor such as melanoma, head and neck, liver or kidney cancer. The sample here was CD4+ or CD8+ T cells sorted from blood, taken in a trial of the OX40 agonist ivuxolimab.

The CDR3 DNA is TGTGCCAGCAGTTTCTTTCGGGACAGGGTTCAGCCCCAGCATTTT. Translating gives CASSFFRDRVQPQHF. The chain recombines TRBV28 with TRBJ1-5, with TRBD1 matching over 9 bases. The CDR3 sequence is 15 residues long. With V trimmed by 3 bases and J by 6 bases, 6 bases remained unmatched. Germline V gene lookup returns CDR1 MDHEN and CDR2 SYDVKM.